The present entry profiles one TCR beta chain with its context. The antigen remains unidentified. A single record per CDR3 protein comes from TCRdb applying MiXCR to the 5' RACE reads. The sample has approximately 300,000 distinct CDR3 sequences, about an eighth seen once; the top ten hold roughly 0.5%. The entry originates in a study of T cells after yellow fever vaccination. For the study at large: SMART-Seq v4 Ultra Low Input prepared the low-cell-number fractions.

General study findings and limits: Most primary-vaccination clones recurred post-booster (around 95% CD4, over 70% CD8).

The CDR3 runs 13 residues. The trim removed 7 bases at V and 6 bases at J, leaving 9 bases unmatched. This sequence joins TRBV12-3 or TRBV12-4 and TRBJ2-7; 7 nucleotides line up with TRBD1. The TCR was taken from a young man who received the YFV17D yellow fever vaccine. The sample consisted of CD4+ T cells sorted from PBMCs, taken 45 days after the yellow fever booster vaccination. The CDR3 region is CASTPTGTREQYF. CDR3 coding DNA: TGTGCCAGCACCCCGACAGGGACGCGCGAGCAGTACTTC.